The following is a T cell receptor beta chain sequence with its context. There is no known antigen for this receptor. One base away there is no much larger clone; base qualities are not given. This specimen comes from a study of PD-1 blockade in mismatch repair-deficient tumors (dated by TCRdb to between 2016 and 2019). Context from the whole study: Between September 2013 and late 2016, some 92 consecutive patients with 12 mismatch repair-deficient cancer types, all previously treated and progressing, were enrolled in the trial. Deep sequencing of TCR CDR3 regions was used to track tumor-associated T cell clones in peripheral blood of patients responding to PD-1 blockade.

V is clipped by 3 bases and J by 1 base, and the sequence between their germline boundaries is 10 bases long. From cysteine to phenylalanine, the CDR3 is 15 amino acids long. Left in the record is the CDR3 DNA by itself, 45 bases read in frame from the first base. Per the germline V gene (reference sequence), GTSNPN is the CDR1 and SVGIG is the CDR2. The method was the immunoSEQ multiplex PCR assay. TCRdb's version of the immuneACCESS table is confined to in-frame rearrangements and falls short of the full clone set. An unresolved V gene accounts for under half of the shortfall where checked; the remainder is of unknown origin. The table for this sample lists more than 50,000 clones; about 91% of them were counted only once. The ten biggest clones cover about 15% of the sample. Mismatch repair deficiency in every enrolled patient was established by polymerase chain reaction or immunohistochemistry. TCR sequencing was carried out for three patients who responded to pembrolizumab therapy. In the phase II trial, pembrolizumab PD-1 blockade was tested prospectively in advanced mismatch repair-deficient cancers, no matter which tissue of origin the cancers came from. Peripheral blood T cell samples were serially collected before and at multiple times after PD-1 blockade was started. Blood sampling time points were reported as weeks after the first dose of pembrolizumab.

The full study reports these points: Clones residing in the tumor, which were often undetectable in blood before treatment, expanded quickly after pembrolizumab and then contracted, generally before radiologic responses.

Here the sequenced sample was peripheral blood, taken 52 weeks after starting pembrolizumab. The receptor was isolated from an adult with mismatch repair-deficient cancer. The chain joins TRBV30 to TRBJ2-6, and possibly TRBD1, on 6 matching bases. The CDR3 here reads CAWSDDRSGANVLTF. The base sequence is TGTGCCTGGAGCGATGACAGGTCTGGGGCCAACGTCCTGACTTTC.